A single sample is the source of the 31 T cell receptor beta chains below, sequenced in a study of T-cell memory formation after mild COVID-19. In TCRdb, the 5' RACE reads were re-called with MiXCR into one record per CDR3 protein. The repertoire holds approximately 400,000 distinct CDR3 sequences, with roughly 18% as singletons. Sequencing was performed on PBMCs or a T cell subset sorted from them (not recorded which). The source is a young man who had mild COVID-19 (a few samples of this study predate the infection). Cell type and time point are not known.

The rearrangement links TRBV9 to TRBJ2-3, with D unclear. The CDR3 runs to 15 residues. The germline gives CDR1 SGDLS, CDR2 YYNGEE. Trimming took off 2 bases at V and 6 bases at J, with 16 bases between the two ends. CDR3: CASSVDPGARDTQYF. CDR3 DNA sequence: TGTGCCAGCAGCGTGGACCCAGGTGCCCGCGATACGCAGTATTTT.

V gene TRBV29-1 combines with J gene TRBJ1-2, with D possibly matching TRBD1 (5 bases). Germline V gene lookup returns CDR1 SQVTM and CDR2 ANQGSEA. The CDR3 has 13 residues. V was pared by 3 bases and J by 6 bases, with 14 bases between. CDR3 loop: CSVEQTVGNGYTF. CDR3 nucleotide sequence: TGCAGCGTTGAGCAGACAGTGGGGAATGGCTACACCTTC.

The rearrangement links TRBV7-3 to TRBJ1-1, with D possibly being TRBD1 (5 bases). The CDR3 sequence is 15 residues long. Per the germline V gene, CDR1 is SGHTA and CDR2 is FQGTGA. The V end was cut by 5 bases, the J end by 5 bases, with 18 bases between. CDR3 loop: CASSPNGLRETEAFF. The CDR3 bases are TGTGCCAGCAGCCCAAATGGACTCAGGGAGACTGAAGCTTTCTTT.

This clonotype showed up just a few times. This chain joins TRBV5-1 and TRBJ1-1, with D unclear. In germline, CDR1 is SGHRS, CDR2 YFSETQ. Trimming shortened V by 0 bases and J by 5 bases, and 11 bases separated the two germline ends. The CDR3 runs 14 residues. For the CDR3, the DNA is TGCGCCAGCAGCTTGGGGCAGGCGGGAACTGAAGCTTTCTTT. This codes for CASSLGQAGTEAFF.

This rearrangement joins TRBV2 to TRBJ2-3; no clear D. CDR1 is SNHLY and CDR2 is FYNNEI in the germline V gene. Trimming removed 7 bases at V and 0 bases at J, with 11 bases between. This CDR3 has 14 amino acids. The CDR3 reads CASIMGISTDTQYF. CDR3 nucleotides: TGTGCCAGCATTATGGGGATTAGCACAGATACGCAGTATTTT.

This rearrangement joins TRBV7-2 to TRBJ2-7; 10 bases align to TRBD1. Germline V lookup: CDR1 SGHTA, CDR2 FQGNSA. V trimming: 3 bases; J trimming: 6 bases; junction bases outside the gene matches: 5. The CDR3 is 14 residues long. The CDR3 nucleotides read TGTGCCAGCAGCTTCGGGACAGGGGCTGGCGAGCAGTACTTC. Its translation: CASSFGTGAGEQYF.

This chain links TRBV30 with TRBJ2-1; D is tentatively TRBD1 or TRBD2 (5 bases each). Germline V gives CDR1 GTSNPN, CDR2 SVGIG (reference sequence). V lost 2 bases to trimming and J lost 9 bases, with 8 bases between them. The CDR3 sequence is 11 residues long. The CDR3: CAWSMGVEQFF. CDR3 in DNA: TGTGCCTGGAGTATGGGGGTTGAGCAGTTCTTC.

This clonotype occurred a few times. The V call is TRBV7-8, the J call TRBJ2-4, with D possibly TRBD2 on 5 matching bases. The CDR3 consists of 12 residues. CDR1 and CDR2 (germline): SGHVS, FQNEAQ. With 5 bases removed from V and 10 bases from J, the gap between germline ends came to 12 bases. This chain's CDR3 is CASSPRAPIQYF. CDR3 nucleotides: TGTGCCAGCAGCCCGCGGGCCCCGATTCAGTACTTC.

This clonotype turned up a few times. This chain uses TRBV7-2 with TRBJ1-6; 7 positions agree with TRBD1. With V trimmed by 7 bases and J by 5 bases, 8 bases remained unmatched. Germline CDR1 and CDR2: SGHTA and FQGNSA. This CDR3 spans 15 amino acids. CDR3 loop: CASNQRDRNNSPLHF. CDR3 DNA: TGTGCCAGCAACCAAAGGGACAGAAATAATTCACCCCTCCACTTT. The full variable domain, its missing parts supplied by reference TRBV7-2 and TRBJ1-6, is GAGVSQSPSNKVTEKGKDVELRCDPISGHTALYWYRQSLGQGLEFLIYFQGNSAPDKSGLPSDRFSAERTGGSVSTLTIQRTQQEDSAVYLCASNQRDRNNSPLHFGNGTRLTVT.

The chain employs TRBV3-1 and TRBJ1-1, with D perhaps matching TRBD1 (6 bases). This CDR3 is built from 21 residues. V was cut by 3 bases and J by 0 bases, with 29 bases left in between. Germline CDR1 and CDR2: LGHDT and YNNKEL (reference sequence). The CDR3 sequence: CASSQHPPGAGLVPMNTEAFF. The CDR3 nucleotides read TGTGCCAGCAGCCAGCACCCCCCGGGGGCGGGGTTGGTCCCCATGAACACTGAAGCTTTCTTT.

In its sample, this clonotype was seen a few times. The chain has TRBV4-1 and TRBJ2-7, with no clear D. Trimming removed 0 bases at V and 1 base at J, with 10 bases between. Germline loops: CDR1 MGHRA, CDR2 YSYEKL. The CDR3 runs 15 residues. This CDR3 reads CASSQERAGSYEQYV. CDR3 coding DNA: TGCGCCAGCAGCCAAGAAAGGGCAGGATCCTACGAGCAGTACGTC.

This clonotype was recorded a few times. This CDR3 reads CATSHSGPQHF. The CDR3 nucleotides read TGTGCCACCAGCCACTCTGGGCCCCAGCATTTT. The rearrangement uses TRBV24-1 and TRBJ1-5; D gene uncertain. The CDR3 is made up of 11 amino acids. Trimming removed 7 bases from V and 9 bases from J, with 9 bases in between. Per the germline V gene, CDR1 is KGHDR and CDR2 is SFDVKD.

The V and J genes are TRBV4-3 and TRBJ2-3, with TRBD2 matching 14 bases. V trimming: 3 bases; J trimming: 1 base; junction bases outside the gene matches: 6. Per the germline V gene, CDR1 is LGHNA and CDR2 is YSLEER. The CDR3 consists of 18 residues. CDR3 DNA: TGCGCCAGCAGCCATTGGACTAGCGGGGGGTCACGCACAGATACGCAGTATTTT. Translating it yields CASSHWTSGGSRTDTQYF.

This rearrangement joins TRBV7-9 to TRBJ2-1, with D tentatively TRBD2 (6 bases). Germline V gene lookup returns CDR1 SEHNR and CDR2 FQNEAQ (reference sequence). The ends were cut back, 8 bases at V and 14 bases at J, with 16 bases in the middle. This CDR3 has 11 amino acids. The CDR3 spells CASVGGVEKFF. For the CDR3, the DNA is TGTGCCAGCGTCGGCGGGGTCGAGAAGTTCTTC.

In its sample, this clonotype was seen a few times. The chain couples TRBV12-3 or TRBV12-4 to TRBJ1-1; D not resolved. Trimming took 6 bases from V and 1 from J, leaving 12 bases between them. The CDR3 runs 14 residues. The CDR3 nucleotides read TGTGCCAGCAGCCGACACCCGGGGAACACTGAAGCTTTCTTT. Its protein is CASSRHPGNTEAFF.

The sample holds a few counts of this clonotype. Here the CDR3 DNA reads TGCGCCAGCAGCCAGACAGGGCGCTATGGCTACACCTTC. Protein: CASSQTGRYGYTF. This chain links TRBV5-1 with TRBJ1-2, with 7 positions matching TRBD1. This CDR3 spans 13 amino acids. CDR1 and CDR2 from the germline V gene are SGHRS and YFSETQ. Losses at the gene ends were 4 bases for V and 4 bases for J; bases not matched to a gene: 4.

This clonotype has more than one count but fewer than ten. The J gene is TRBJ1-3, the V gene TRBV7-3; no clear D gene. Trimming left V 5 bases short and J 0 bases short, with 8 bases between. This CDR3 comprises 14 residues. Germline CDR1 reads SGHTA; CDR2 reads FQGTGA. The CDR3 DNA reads TGTGCCAGCAGCCTCGGAGTCTCTGGAAACACCATATATTTT. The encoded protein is CASSLGVSGNTIYF.

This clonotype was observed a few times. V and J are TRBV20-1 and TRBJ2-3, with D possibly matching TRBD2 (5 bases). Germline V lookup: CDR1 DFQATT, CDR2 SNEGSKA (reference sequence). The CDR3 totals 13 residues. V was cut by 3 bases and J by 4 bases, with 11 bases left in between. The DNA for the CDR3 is TGCAGTGCTAGGGGAGAGACTCCAGATACGCAGTATTTT. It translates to CSARGETPDTQYF.

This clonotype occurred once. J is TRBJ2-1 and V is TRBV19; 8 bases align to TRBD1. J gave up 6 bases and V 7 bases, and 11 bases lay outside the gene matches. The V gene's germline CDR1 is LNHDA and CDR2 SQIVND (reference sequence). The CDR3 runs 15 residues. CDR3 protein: CASIPGQGATNEQFF. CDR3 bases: TGTGCCAGTATCCCTGGACAGGGAGCTACCAATGAGCAGTTCTTC.

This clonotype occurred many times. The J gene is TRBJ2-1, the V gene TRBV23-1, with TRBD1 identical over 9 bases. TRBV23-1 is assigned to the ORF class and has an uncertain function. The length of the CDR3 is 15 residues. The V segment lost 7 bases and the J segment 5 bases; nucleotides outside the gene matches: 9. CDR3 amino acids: CASKVQGAENNEQFF. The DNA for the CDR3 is TGCGCCAGCAAGGTACAGGGGGCTGAGAACAATGAGCAGTTCTTC.

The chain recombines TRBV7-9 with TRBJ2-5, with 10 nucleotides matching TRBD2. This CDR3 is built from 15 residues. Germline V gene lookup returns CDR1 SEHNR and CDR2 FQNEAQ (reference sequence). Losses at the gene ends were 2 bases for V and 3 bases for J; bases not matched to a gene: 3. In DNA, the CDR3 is TGTGCCAGCAGCTTACCCCTAGCGGGGGAAGAGACCCAGTACTTC. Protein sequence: CASSLPLAGEETQYF. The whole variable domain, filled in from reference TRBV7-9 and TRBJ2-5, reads DTGVSQNPRHKITKRGQNVTFRCDPISEHNRLYWYRQTLGQGPEFLTYFQNEAQLEKSRLLSDRFSAERPKGSFSTLEIQRTEQGDSAMYLCASSLPLAGEETQYFGPGTRLLVL.

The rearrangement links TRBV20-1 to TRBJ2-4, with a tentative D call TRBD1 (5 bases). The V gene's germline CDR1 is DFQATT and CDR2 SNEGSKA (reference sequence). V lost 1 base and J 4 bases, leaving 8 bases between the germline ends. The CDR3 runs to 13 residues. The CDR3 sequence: CSARGQGKNIQYF. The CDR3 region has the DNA TGCAGTGCTAGAGGTCAGGGTAAAAACATTCAGTACTTC.

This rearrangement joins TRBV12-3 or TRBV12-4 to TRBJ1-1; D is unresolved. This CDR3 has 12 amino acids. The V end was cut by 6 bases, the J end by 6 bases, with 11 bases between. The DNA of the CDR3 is TGTGCCAGCAGCCTTTTTGTTGCTGAAGCTTTCTTT. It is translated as CASSLFVAEAFF.

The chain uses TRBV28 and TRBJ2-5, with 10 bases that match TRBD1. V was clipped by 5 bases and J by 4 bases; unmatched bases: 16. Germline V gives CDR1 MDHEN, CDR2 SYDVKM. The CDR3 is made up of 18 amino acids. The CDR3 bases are TGTGCCAGCAGTAGGTCCGGGACAGGGGTGAAGGAGAGAGAGACCCAGTACTTC. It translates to CASSRSGTGVKERETQYF.

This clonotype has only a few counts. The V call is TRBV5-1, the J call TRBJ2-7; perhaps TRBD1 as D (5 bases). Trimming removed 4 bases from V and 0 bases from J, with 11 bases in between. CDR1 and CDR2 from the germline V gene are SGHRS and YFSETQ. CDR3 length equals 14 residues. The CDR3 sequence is CASSLEDTSYEQYF. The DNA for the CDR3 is TGCGCCAGCAGCCTAGAGGACACCTCCTACGAGCAGTACTTC.

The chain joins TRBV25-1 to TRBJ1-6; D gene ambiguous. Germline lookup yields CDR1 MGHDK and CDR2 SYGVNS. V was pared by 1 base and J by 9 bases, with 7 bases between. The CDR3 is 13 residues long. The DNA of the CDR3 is TGTGCCAGCAGTGAATCGTTGGGTTCACCCCTCCACTTT. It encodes CASSESLGSPLHF.

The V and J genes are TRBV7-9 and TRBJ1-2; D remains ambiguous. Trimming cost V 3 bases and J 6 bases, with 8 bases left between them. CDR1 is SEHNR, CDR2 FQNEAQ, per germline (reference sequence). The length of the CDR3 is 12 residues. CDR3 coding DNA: TGTGCCAGCAGCTTTTTCGGCAATGGCTACACCTTC. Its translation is CASSFFGNGYTF.

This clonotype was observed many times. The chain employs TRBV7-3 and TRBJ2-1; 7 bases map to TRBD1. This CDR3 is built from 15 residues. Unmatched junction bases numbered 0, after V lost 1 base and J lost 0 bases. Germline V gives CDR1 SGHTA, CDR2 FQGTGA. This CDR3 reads CASSLNRGSYNEQFF. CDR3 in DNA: TGTGCCAGCAGCTTAAACAGGGGCTCCTACAATGAGCAGTTCTTC.

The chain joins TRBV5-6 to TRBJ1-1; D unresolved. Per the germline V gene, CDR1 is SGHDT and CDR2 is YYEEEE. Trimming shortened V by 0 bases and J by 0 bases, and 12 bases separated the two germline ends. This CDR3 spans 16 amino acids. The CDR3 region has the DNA TGTGCCAGCAGCTTGGTTTTGAGGAGCCTGAACACTGAAGCTTTCTTT. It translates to CASSLVLRSLNTEAFF. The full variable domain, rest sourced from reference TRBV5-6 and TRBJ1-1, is DAGVTQSPTHLIKTRGQQVTLRCSPKSGHDTVSWYQQALGQGPQFIFQYYEEEERQRGNFPDRFSGHQFPNYSSELNVNALLLGDSALYLCASSLVLRSLNTEAFFGQGTRLTVV.

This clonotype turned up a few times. This chain's CDR3 is CSARVNRDGSYEQYV. CDR3 coding DNA: TGCAGTGCTAGAGTAAACCGAGACGGATCCTACGAGCAGTACGTC. The chain links TRBV20-1 to TRBJ2-7; D is ambiguous. Trimming pared 1 base from V and 1 base from J, leaving 14 bases between. The germline CDR1 and CDR2 sequences are DFQATT and SNEGSKA (reference sequence). This CDR3 is built from 15 residues.

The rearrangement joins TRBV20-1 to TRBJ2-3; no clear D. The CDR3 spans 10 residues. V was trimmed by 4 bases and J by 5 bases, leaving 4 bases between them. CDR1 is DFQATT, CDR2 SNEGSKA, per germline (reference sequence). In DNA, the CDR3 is TGCAGTGCTACTCAAGATACGCAGTATTTT. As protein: CSATQDTQYF.